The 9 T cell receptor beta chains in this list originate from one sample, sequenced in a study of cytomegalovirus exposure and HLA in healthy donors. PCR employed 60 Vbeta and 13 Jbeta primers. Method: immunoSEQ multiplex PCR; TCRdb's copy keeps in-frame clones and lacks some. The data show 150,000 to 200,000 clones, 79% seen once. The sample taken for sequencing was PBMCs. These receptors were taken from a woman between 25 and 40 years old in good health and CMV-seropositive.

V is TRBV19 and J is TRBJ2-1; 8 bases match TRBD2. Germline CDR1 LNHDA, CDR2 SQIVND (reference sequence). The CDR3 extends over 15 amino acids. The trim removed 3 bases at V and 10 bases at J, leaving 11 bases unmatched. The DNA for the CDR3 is TGTGCCAGTAGTATGGGGGTTAGCGGGACCTTCGAGCAGTTCTTC. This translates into CASSMGVSGTFEQFF. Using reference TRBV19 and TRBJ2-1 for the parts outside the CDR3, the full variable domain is DGGITQSPKYLFRKEGQNVTLSCEQNLNHDAMYWYRQDPGQGLRLIYYSQIVNDFQKGDIAEGYSVSREKKESFPLTVTSAQKNPTAFYLCASSMGVSGTFEQFFGPGTRLTVL.

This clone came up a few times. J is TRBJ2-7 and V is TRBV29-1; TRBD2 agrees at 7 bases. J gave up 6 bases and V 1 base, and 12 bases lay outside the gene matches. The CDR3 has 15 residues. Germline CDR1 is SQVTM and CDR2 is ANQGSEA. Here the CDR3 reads CSVEVEGLSNGEQYF. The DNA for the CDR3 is TGCAGCGTTGAAGTCGAGGGACTATCGAATGGCGAGCAGTACTTC.

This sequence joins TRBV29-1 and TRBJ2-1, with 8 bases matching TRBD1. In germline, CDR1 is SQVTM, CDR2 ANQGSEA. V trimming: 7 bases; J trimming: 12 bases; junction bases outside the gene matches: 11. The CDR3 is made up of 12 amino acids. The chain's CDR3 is CSAPAGGIRQFF. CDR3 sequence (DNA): TGCAGCGCCCCCGCAGGGGGCATAAGGCAGTTCTTC.

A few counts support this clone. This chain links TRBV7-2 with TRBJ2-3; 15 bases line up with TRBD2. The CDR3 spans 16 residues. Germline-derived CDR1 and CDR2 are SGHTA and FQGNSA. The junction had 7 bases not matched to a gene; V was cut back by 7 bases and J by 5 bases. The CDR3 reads CASTLGLAGGGDTQYF. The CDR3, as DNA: TGTGCCAGCACCCTCGGACTAGCGGGAGGGGGAGATACGCAGTATTTT.

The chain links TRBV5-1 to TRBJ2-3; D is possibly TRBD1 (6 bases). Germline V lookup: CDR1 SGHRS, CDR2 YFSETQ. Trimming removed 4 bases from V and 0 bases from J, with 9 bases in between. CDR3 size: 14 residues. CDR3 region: CASSLGQSTDTQYF. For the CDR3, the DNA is TGCGCCAGCAGCCTCGGACAGAGCACAGATACGCAGTATTTT.

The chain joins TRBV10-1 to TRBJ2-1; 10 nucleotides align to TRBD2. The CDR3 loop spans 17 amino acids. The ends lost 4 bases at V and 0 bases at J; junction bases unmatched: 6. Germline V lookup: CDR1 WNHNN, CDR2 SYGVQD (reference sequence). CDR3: CASSGASGGSSYNEQFF. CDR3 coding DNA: TGCGCCAGCAGTGGGGCTAGCGGGGGAAGCTCCTACAATGAGCAGTTCTTC.

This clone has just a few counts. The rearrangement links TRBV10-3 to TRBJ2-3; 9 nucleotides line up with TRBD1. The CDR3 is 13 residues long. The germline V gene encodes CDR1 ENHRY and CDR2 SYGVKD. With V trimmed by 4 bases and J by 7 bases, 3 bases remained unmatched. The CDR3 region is CAISAQGAYTQYF. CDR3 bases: TGTGCCATCAGTGCACAGGGGGCTTATACGCAGTATTTT.

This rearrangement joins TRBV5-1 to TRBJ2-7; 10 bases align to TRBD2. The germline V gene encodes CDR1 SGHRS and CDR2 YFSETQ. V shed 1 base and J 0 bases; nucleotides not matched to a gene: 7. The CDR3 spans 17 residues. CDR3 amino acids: CASSLSSGGKGSYEQYF. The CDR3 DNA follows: TGCGCCAGCAGCTTGAGTAGCGGGGGGAAAGGCTCCTACGAGCAGTACTTC.

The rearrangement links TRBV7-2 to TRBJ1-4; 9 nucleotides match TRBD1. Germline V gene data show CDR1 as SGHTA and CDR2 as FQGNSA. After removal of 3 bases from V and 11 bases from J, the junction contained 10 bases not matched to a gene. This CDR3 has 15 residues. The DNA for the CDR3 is TGTGCCAGCAGCTTGACCGGGACAGGGAGCAGGAAACTGTTTTTT. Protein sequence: CASSLTGTGSRKLFF.